The clone carrying this T cell receptor (beta chain) was seen only once. Libraries were prepared by immunoSEQ multiplex PCR; TCRdb keeps only in-frame clonotypes and omits some of them. The data contain 900,000 to 1,200,000 clones, roughly 74% of them seen just once; the ten biggest clones take up around 0.61%. The data were taken from a study of shared clonotypes between healthy human individuals. V trimming: 3 bases; J trimming: 9 bases; junction bases outside the gene matches: 12. The CDR3 consists of 15 residues. Germline V CDR1 and CDR2: SGHNT, YYREEE (reference sequence). The clonotype originates from a man younger than 35 in good health. Some clones in this sample may be carry-over from other donors' samples. What was sequenced was memory CD4+ T cells from PBMCs. Stated subset: CD45RA-negative fraction. This chain connects TRBV5-4 to TRBJ2-1; 7 bases are shared with TRBD1. For the CDR3, the DNA is TGTGCCAGCAGCTCTCCCCGGGACAGCCGCGCTGAGCAGTTCTTC. Its protein is CASSSPRDSRAEQFF.